The 6 T cell receptor beta chains listed next were all sequenced from one sample in a study of cytomegalovirus exposure and HLA in healthy donors. A multiplex PCR was run with 60 Vbeta primers and 13 Jbeta primers. The protocol was immunoSEQ multiplex PCR, while the TCRdb copy is restricted to in-frame clones and leaves out a portion. The sample has more than 120,000 clones; 80% are singletons. The source material was PBMCs. Receptors were obtained from a woman in her twenties or thirties in good health and CMV-seronegative.

This sequence joins TRBV7-2 and TRBJ2-4; the D gene is possibly TRBD1 (5 bases). Trimming took off 5 bases at V and 6 bases at J, with 11 bases between the two ends. The CDR3 sequence is 13 residues long. Germline CDR1 reads SGHTA; CDR2 reads FQGNSA. The CDR3 region is CASSRYGANIQYF. The CDR3 DNA sequence: TGTGCCAGCAGCCGGTATGGGGCAAACATTCAGTACTTC.

CDR3 residues: CASSEGQGNSPLHF. The DNA for the CDR3 is TGTGCCAGCAGTGAGGGACAGGGGAATTCACCCCTCCACTTT. V and J are TRBV2 and TRBJ1-6, with TRBD1 matching 10 bases. With 3 bases clipped from V and 7 bases from J, the junction kept 0 bases outside the gene matches. The V gene's germline CDR1 is SNHLY and CDR2 FYNNEI. The CDR3 runs 14 residues.

This CDR3 is CASSPGQGGSEAFF. DNA for the CDR3: TGCGCCAGCAGCCCAGGACAGGGTGGGTCTGAAGCTTTCTTT. The chain carries TRBV4-1 and TRBJ1-1; 8 bases line up with TRBD1. Trimming at V came to 4 bases and at J to 6 bases, leaving 7 bases not matched to a gene. CDR3 length: 14 residues. In germline, CDR1 is MGHRA, CDR2 YSYEKL.

The chain has TRBV6-1 and TRBJ1-2; D is uncertain. V lost 6 bases and J 1 base, leaving 6 bases between the germline ends. Germline V gives CDR1 MNHNS, CDR2 SASEGT. This CDR3 has 12 amino acids. This CDR3 reads CASSPNNYGYTF. CDR3 in DNA: TGTGCCAGCAGCCCCAATAACTATGGCTACACCTTC.

This clone was recorded a few times. V usage is TRBV6-6 and J usage is TRBJ2-3; D perhaps matches TRBD2 (5 bases). Trimming removed 5 bases at V and 5 bases at J, with 8 bases between. Germline-derived CDR1 and CDR2 are MNHNY and SVGAGI (reference sequence). CDR3 length: 12 residues. In nucleotides, the CDR3 is TGTGCCAGCAGTGAGGGTCAAGATACGCAGTATTTT. This sequence encodes CASSEGQDTQYF.

The chain employs TRBV9 and TRBJ1-5; the match to TRBD1 covers 9 bases. The CDR3 runs to 14 residues. With V trimmed by 2 bases and J by 7 bases, 4 bases remained unmatched. CDR1 is SGDLS, CDR2 YYNGEE, per germline. The CDR3 sequence: CASSVGTGLQPQHF. In DNA, the CDR3 is TGTGCCAGCAGCGTGGGGACAGGGTTACAGCCCCAGCATTTT.